A selection of T cell receptor beta chains follows, all from one sample in a study of human versus mouse CDR3 diversity and MHC coevolution. Repertoires were generated with immunoSEQ multiplex PCR, while TCRdb's copy carries only in-frame clones and drops some. The sample has about 60,000 clones, about 93% seen once. Sequenced input: naive CD4+ T cells from blood. The origin of the receptors is a person in their 60s in good health. Both conserved end residues are part of each CDR3. The D gene is left open where the match is weak. Rows give clone size only sometimes, using once, few, many, or a class for an expanded clone.

clone_size	d_call	v_call	j_call	cdr3_aa	cdr3_nt
.	.	TRBV7-9	TRBJ2-1	CASSLGPKSGEQFF	TGTGCCAGCAGCTTGGGGCCCAAAAGTGGTGAGCAGTTCTTC
.	TRBD2	TRBV10-3	TRBJ2-2	CAIRAGLAGGNTGELFF	TGTGCCATCAGAGCGGGACTAGCGGGAGGGAACACCGGGGAGCTGTTTTTT
once	.	TRBV5-1	TRBJ2-2	CASRLDGSNTGELFF	TGCGCCAGCAGATTGGACGGGTCTAACACCGGGGAGCTGTTTTTT
.	TRBD2	TRBV11-1	TRBJ2-2	CASSSSGGGTGELFF	TGTGCCAGCAGCTCCAGCGGGGGGGGCACCGGGGAGCTGTTTTTT
.	.	TRBV5-1	TRBJ2-7	CASTGAVMGTPYEQYF	TGCGCCAGCACAGGGGCCGTCATGGGGACCCCCTACGAGCAGTACTTC
.	.	TRBV5-1	TRBJ2-7	CASSNRFGQGQTYEQYF	TGCGCCAGCTCGAACCGTTTCGGGCAGGGGCAAACCTACGAGCAGTACTTC
.	.	TRBV28	TRBJ2-7	CASSRPGQLSSYEQYF	TGTGCCAGCAGCCGACCCGGACAGCTTAGCTCCTACGAGCAGTACTTC
.	.	TRBV14	TRBJ2-4	CASSPQIAKNIQYF	TGTGCCAGCAGCCCACAAATAGCCAAAAACATTCAGTACTTC
.	.	TRBV20-1	TRBJ2-7	CSAKRGSEQYF	TGCAGTGCCAAGAGAGGGAGCGAGCAGTACTTC
.	.	TRBV5-1	TRBJ2-2	CASSLAGAHTGELFF	TGCGCCAGCAGCTTGGCGGGAGCGCACACCGGGGAGCTGTTTTTT
.	TRBD1	TRBV2	TRBJ1-2	CASSEVFSLRDRTLQGAYGYTF	TGTGCCAGCAGTGAAGTATTTTCATTACGGGACAGGACCCTACAGGGAGCCTATGGCTACACCTTC
once	TRBD2	TRBV4-2	TRBJ2-1	CASSQEGLAVNNEQFF	TGTGCCAGCAGCCAAGAAGGTCTAGCGGTGAACAATGAGCAGTTCTTC
.	.	TRBV14	TRBJ2-3	CASSLRGGAAYNTDTQYF	TGTGCCAGCAGCCTACGAGGAGGGGCGGCCTATAACACAGATACGCAGTATTTT
.	.	TRBV7-6	TRBJ2-2	CASSLGGGPNTGELFF	TGTGCCAGCAGCTTAGGGGGCGGTCCGAACACCGGGGAGCTGTTTTTT
.	.	TRBV6-4	TRBJ1-2	CASSPEAGKGYGYTF	TGTGCCAGCAGTCCCGAGGCGGGCAAGGGCTATGGCTACACCTTC
.	.	TRBV18	TRBJ1-1	CASSQVGETANTEAFF	TGTGCCAGCTCGCAAGTCGGGGAAACGGCGAACACTGAAGCTTTCTTT
.	TRBD2	TRBV5-4	TRBJ2-7	CASSFAAGGLDEQYF	TGTGCCAGCAGCTTTGCAGCGGGAGGATTGGACGAGCAGTACTTC
.	TRBD1	TRBV2	TRBJ1-4	CASSGGTGVEKLFF	TGTGCCAGCAGTGGCGGGACAGGGGTCGAAAAACTGTTTTTT
once	TRBD2	TRBV10-3	TRBJ2-7	CAAKTSVSYEQYF	TGTGCCGCCAAGACTAGCGTCTCCTACGAGCAGTACTTC
.	.	TRBV5-1	TRBJ1-2	CASSLGGRGNYGYTF	TGCGCCAGCAGCTTGGGGGGCCGCGGTAACTATGGCTACACCTTC
.	TRBD2	TRBV28	TRBJ2-7	CASSWGRGGDEQYF	TGTGCCAGCAGTTGGGGGAGGGGCGGGGACGAGCAGTACTTC
.	.	TRBV7-3	TRBJ2-3	CASSLSGAADTQYF	TGTGCCAGCAGCTTAAGTGGCGCGGCAGATACGCAGTATTTT
.	.	TRBV19	TRBJ1-2	CASSIIPVRDNYGYTF	TGTGCCAGTAGTATTATTCCGGTACGGGATAACTATGGCTACACCTTC